This TCR beta chain was identified during a study of cytomegalovirus exposure and HLA in healthy donors (TCRdb year 2017). Background on the whole study: According to an earlier analysis of a few hundred of the donors, about 179 million T cells yielded approximately 120 million unique TCR beta sequences and less than 300 Gb of sequence data. About 300 gigabases of sequencing data and roughly 90 million unique TCR sequences were included in an early release covering about 700 HLA-typed donors. Among the roughly 370 genotyped donors, approximately 81% belonged to the genetic ancestry cluster associated with self-reported Caucasian donors. The study was designed to test whether signatures of past pathogen exposure could be identified by cataloging public T cell receptors. The study used immunosequencing to profile the T cell repertoires of more than 650 subjects and linked those repertoires to cytomegalovirus serostatus. Along with the approximately 700-subject first cohort, a separate validation cohort of over 90 different subjects was used. High-throughput TCR immunosequencing, statistical association of individual TCRs with disease status, and machine learning were combined to predict cytomegalovirus infection status. A later analysis re-examined previously published TCR beta repertoires from about 670 donors and added high-resolution HLA genotyping to investigate patterns of TCR occurrence. Rather than using new phenotypic data, the later analysis identified candidate immune exposures from TCR beta sequences and from how often those sequences occurred across donors. An earlier analysis of 587 of the donors used high-throughput TCR beta sequencing to judge whether each TCR beta V gene segment behaved as functional or pseudogenic. Donor age, sex, ethnicity and CMV serostatus were collected together with the repertoire data. A later genetic analysis took genome-wide SNP genotypes for about three fifths of the roughly 670 donors and used that subset as a discovery cohort. Every discovery cohort repertoire had been produced on one sequencing platform. Class I and class II HLA loci were covered by the typing at four-digit resolution. Typing coverage varied by locus: roughly 629-640 donors for A, B, C, DRB1 and DQB1; 500 to 550 for DQA1; about 590 for DPA1; around 490 for DPB1. Roughly 5 DR-DQ haplotypes were handled as single units for association and clustering, since linkage in the cohort was strong. Among 398 genotyped donors of the cohort, an average of around 240,000 unique TCR beta nucleotide sequences were sequenced per donor, roughly a sixth of them non-productive.

In total, just over 650 healthy bone marrow donors made up the cohort. Cohort members were all nominally healthy when sampled, although unrecorded immune exposures were likely present. The donor tested CMV seronegative, placing the donor among the 350 or so seronegative members of the cohort. Every donor gave a peripheral blood sample, and the peripheral blood mononuclear cells from that sample were used for TCR beta sequencing. The Qiagen DNeasy Blood Extraction Kit was used to extract genomic DNA from the blood cell samples. The protocol used for the library was the immunoSEQ multiplex PCR assay. For the multiplex PCR, a mixture combining 60 forward primers for TCR Vbeta segments and 13 reverse primers for TCR Jbeta segments was used. A multiplex PCR assay on genomic DNA amplified the CDR3 region of rearranged TCR beta genes. Amplified TCR beta libraries were sequenced as 87-base-pair reads on the Illumina HiSeq System. The paper's processing steps were these. A later analysis tallied 70 million to 100 million unique TCR beta chains across the 700 or so repertoires, and about 10 million of those chains were shared by two or more donors. Raw reads were error-corrected and collapsed into unique sequences by a nearest-neighbor algorithm in which closely related sequences were merged to remove PCR and sequencing errors. To assign V, D and J gene segments, CDR3 sequences were aligned to IMGT reference sequences. For a sequence to be retained, a match of at least six nucleotides to both a V gene segment and a J gene segment was required. Rearrangements were called productive when the CDR3 lacked stop codons and stayed in frame with V and J; all others were non-productive. Following IMGT convention, CDR3 was defined as the stretch from the second conserved V-encoded cysteine to the conserved J-encoded phenylalanine. The earlier analysis of about 640 of the donors excluded any sequence lacking an unambiguous match to a single V gene segment. An earlier analysis of 587 of the donors called V segments functional above 56.7% productive rearrangements and segregating when the between-donor standard deviation exceeded 5%. A statistical classification framework was built for diagnosing cytomegalovirus status from the catalog of TCR beta chain sequences. In a later analysis, TCR nucleotide sequences were compared against IMGT/GENE-DB human TR gene sequences so that V and J genes could be assigned. The TCRdist pipeline was used in a later analysis to assign CDR3 sequences and most-parsimonious VDJ recombination scenarios. In a later analysis, each TCR beta chain was defined by its CDR3 amino acid sequence together with its V-gene family, and reads lacking a unique V-gene family were excluded. In a later analysis, approximately 640 highly shared, low-generation-probability nucleotide sequences were removed to address suspected cross-contamination and a sequencing artifact. For each public chain, a later analysis derived a clonal expansion index from normalized ranks of inferred template counts within each repertoire. In a later analysis, generation probabilities were computed using a VDJ recombination model fitted to out-of-frame rearrangements, and the results were checked against IGoR. A later analysis scored TCR-TCR, TCR-HLA and TCR-CMV co-occurrence with hypergeometric tests, applying a repertoire-size bias correction to TCR pairs. A later analysis estimated false discovery rates by permuting HLA or CMV assignments 20 times. A later analysis grouped co-occurring TCRs with DBSCAN, adding TCRdist sequence similarity when clustering within HLA-allele-positive subsets. For co-occurrence clustering, repertoires with fewer than 30,000 or more than 120,000 public chains were excluded, along with about five repertoires with anomalous nucleotide sharing. The table was pulled from immuneACCESS by TCRdb, which kept in-frame rearrangements only. Such tables lose some clones; where checked, under half of the loss comes from unresolved V genes, and the rest has no known cause. The V and J calls and clone size were taken over from that table, and D and trimming were inferred from the DNA. The table for this sample lists about 84,000 clones. In total, the top ten clones hold approximately 0.63% of the sample.

Trimming removed 5 bases from V and 4 bases from J, leaving 9 bases between the germline ends. The germline V gene gives CDR1 as SGHVS and CDR2 as FNYEAQ. The CDR3 measures 13 amino acids from cysteine to phenylalanine. The read is trimmed to its CDR3 DNA, 39 bases read in frame from base 1. Details on this clone: Which antigen it targets is not known.

What the work shows at the level of the full study, not this receptor alone: A further reported finding was that TCR beta sequences accurately predicted the HLA-A and HLA-B alleles for most subjects in the first cohort. Correlated functional status among segregating V segments might be attributable to linkage disequilibrium, but an unknown experimental factor could not be ruled out. A later genetic analysis reported fewer N-insertions in productive TCRs among donors in an Asian-associated ancestry cluster than the roughly 690-donor mean. Broadly in line with IMGT annotations, most TCR beta V segments showed up in productive rearrangements about 90% or about 30% of the time in an earlier analysis of 450 to 750 of the donors. The classifier was reported to diagnose cytomegalovirus status with high specificity and sensitivity in both the original and validation cohorts. Most CMV-associated TCR beta chains appeared to be HLA-restricted in a later analysis, and the HLA associations seemed to be driven largely by CMV exposure. Some IMGT-functional V segments, including TRBV6-2 and TRBV6-3, could not be told apart with the 87-base-pair reads, so those segments were excluded. In this cohort, only TCR beta chains were sequenced, and detectable features were limited by the absence of alpha or paired-chain data. A later genetic analysis associated a missense DCLRE1C variant with V-gene and J-gene trimming of TCR beta chains, and an independent cohort replicated the association. The only immune exposure information available for the cohort was CMV serostatus. Because HLA typing was missing for some donors at each locus, association tests included only the typed subset. The authors suggested that the approach could potentially be generalized to other disease states and immunological phenotypes. The sequencing pipeline was judged likely to have produced a cluster of highly shared sequence variants as a technical artifact. A later analysis found that TCR association rates varied across HLA loci, with DRB1 alleles showing the most associated TCRs and HLA-C alleles the fewest. A later analysis reported that several top co-occurrence clusters appeared linked to parvovirus B19, influenza, CMV and Epstein-Barr virus. In vitro tests confirmed that a few of the cytomegalovirus-associated TCR beta chains recognize cytomegalovirus antigens. In a later analysis, HLA-associated TCR beta chains were found to be more clonally expanded and to have lower generation probabilities than equally common non-associated chains. In a later analysis, more than 15,000 TCR beta sequences were associated with specific HLA alleles at a false discovery rate of 0.05. Most TCR sequences were observed very rarely across donors, whereas some public TCRs were present in many individuals. Sequencing depth was assumed to be roughly uniform across donors in the presence/absence analyses, though that assumption may not hold. A total of about 150 TCR beta chains were listed by the study as associated with cytomegalovirus. Because counts were too low, some 16 rarely observed V segments, including chromosome 9 orphons, were excluded from the earlier analysis of 587 of the donors. When HLA alleles, especially DR and DQ, strongly co-occurred, attributing TCR associations to individual alleles was difficult.

The sequence links TRBV7-6 to TRBJ1-5; TRBD1 is a possible D gene, resting on 5 matching bases. This sequence originates from a man in his forties or fifties in good health and CMV-seronegative. The specimen was PBMCs. The DNA reads TGTGCCAGCAGCCATGGGGGGAATCAGCCCCAGCATTTT. It is translated as CASSHGGNQPQHF.